This T cell receptor (beta chain) originates from a study of T-cell memory formation after mild COVID-19 (dated by TCRdb to about 2021). Concerning the study at large: Most TCR sequence clusters were specific to one of the two donors. Longitudinal TCRalpha and TCRbeta repertoire sequencing tracked T-cell clones expanding and contracting after mild COVID-19 in two donors. Two young, previously healthy adult volunteers, one female and one male, were included in the cohort. What the study reported, not specific to this receptor: Contracting CD4+ clones appeared mostly in the CM and EM memory subsets, whereas CD8+ clones were enriched in EMRA. From day 15 to 85, contracting clones showed balanced CD4/CD8 phenotypes, whereas a second wave of clones that expanded from day 15 to 37 leaned towards CD4+. SARS-CoV-2 specificity was not confirmed for the second-wave clones peaking on day 37. The study covered only a couple of mild cases, and larger cohorts including severe cases with pre-infection samples were considered necessary. The detection of some responding clones in pre-infection memory suggests that pre-existing cross-reactive memory T cells joined the SARS-CoV-2 response.

TCRdb records Illumina NovaSeq 6000 as the sequencer. cDNA libraries for TCRalpha and TCRbeta were prepared by 5'RACE using constant-segment primers, with sample barcodes and unique molecular identifiers added. RNA was extracted from every sample with Trizol reagent. Amplification of the libraries took two PCR steps, and the second step added a second sample barcode plus Illumina TruSeq adapters. Sequencing of libraries was performed on an Illumina NovaSeq with 2 x 150 bp paired-end reads. The published analysis was carried out like this. Demultiplexing of reads and collapsing into UMI-guided consensus sequences were performed with migec v1.2.7. Using mixcr v2.1.11, the UMI consensuses were aligned to TRA and TRB V and J templates and assembled into clonotypes. Expanded or contracted clonotypes were those called significant by both edgeR and NoisET, with noise models trained on biological replicates. edgeR calls used a false discovery rate-adjusted p below 0.01 and a log2 fold-change threshold of 1. As an exploratory analysis of dynamics, max-normalized trajectories of the 1000 most abundant clonotypes were examined with PCA combined with hierarchical clustering. Separately sequenced CD4+ and CD8+ repertoires were used to assign a CD4 or CD8 phenotype to each responding clone. TCRdb trimmed public reads at Q25 via fastp, called clones via MiXCR and kept in-frame beta chains. Rows matching on CDR3 protein sequence are summarized as one entry with the most common DNA and genes. What appears here as the V and J calls and clone size reflects TCRdb's work, not the paper's. The sample profile shows 150,000 or so distinct CDR3 sequences; around 30% of them were found once. The top ten clonotypes cover around 12% of the sample.

For this clonotype: The specificity of this receptor is unknown. No base qualities exist here, and no much larger clone lies one base off it.

The CDR3 runs 11 amino acids, cysteine and phenylalanine included. Only the CDR3 part of the read is kept: 33 bases, read in frame from the first base. The germline V gene provides CDR1 SQVTM and CDR2 ANQGSEA. For this chain, trimming is 7 bases at the V end and 8 bases at the J end, and the number of junction bases without a gene match is 4. PBMCs were isolated by Ficoll-Paque density gradient centrifugation. The sequence was collected from an adult woman who had mild COVID-19 (a few samples of this study predate the infection). The sample titles of this study are shuffled in the database, so cell type and time point are left out; the donor was told from shared clones. The chain is encoded by TRBV29-1 joined to TRBJ1-2, and 10 junctional nucleotides match TRBD1. Source material: PBMCs or a T cell subset sorted from them (not recorded which). The CDR3 reads as follows: CSAGQGGGYTF. The base sequence is TGCAGCGCTGGACAGGGGGGAGGCTACACCTTC. With the portions outside the CDR3 filled from the reference TRBV29-1 and TRBJ1-2 genes, the complete variable region becomes SAVISQKPSRDICQRGTSLTIQCQVDSQVTMMFWYRQQPGQSLTLIATANQGSEATYESGFVIDKFPISRPNLTFSTLTVSNMSPEDSSIYLCSAGQGGGYTFGSGTRLTVV.